This entry lists 31 T cell receptor beta chains sequenced from one sample in a study of cytomegalovirus exposure and HLA in healthy donors (dated by TCRdb to between 2016 and 2019). The library relied on the immunoSEQ multiplex PCR assay. A mixture of 60 forward primers for TCR Vbeta segments and 13 reverse primers for TCR Jbeta segments was used in the multiplex PCR. TCRdb limited this immuneACCESS table to in-frame rearrangements with V and J called. A share of clones is missing; checked studies link under half to unresolved V genes, and the rest is unexplained. The sample records roughly 200,000 clones, 80% of which are singletons. The ten largest clones add up to under 0.85% of the sample. Sequencing was performed on PBMCs. These receptors were taken from a boy under 18 in good health and CMV-seronegative.

The V and J genes are TRBV6-1 and TRBJ1-2, with a tentative D call TRBD1 (5 bases). Germline CDR1 is MNHNS and CDR2 is SASEGT. V was shortened by 1 base and J by 4 bases, with 7 bases between the two germline ends. The CDR3 covers 13 residues. The chain's CDR3 is CASSEDTGYGYTF. CDR3 bases: TGTGCCAGCAGTGAAGATACAGGCTATGGCTACACCTTC.

This chain joins TRBV27 and TRBJ2-5; no reliable D call. The end of the DNA aligns better with TRBJ2-7, so the J call may be wrong. There are 13 residues in the CDR3. Germline lookup yields CDR1 MNHEY and CDR2 SMNVEV (reference sequence). In DNA, the CDR3 is TGTGCCAGTATTGAGAGTAGCTCCTACGAGCAGTACTTC. Its translation: CASIESSSYEQYF.

The chain employs TRBV2 and TRBJ1-3; D is ambiguous. The CDR3 sequence is 16 residues long. Between the trimmed V and J ends, which lost 2 bases and 2 bases, there was a span of 13 bases. The V gene's germline CDR1 is SNHLY and CDR2 FYNNEI. The CDR3 DNA is TGTGCCAGCAGTGAATTCTCTCTCCTCCCTGGAAACACCATATATTTT. Translated, it gives CASSEFSLLPGNTIYF.

The chain recombines TRBV6-1 with TRBJ1-2; possibly TRBD1 for D (6 bases). Trimming cost V 6 bases and J 8 bases, with 16 bases left between them. Looked up from germline, CDR1 is MNHNS and CDR2 is SASEGT. This CDR3 has 13 amino acids. CDR3 residues: CASREINRDGYTF. The CDR3 bases are TGTGCCAGCAGGGAAATTAACAGGGACGGCTACACCTTC.

This clone was detected only once. The CDR3 loop reads CASSLIGSGAVYNEQFF. The CDR3 bases are TGTGCCAGCAGCTTAATTGGGTCTGGGGCTGTTTACAATGAGCAGTTCTTC. This rearrangement joins TRBV11-2 to TRBJ2-1; D perhaps matches TRBD1 (5 bases). CDR3 length: 17 residues. The germline CDR1 and CDR2 sequences are SGHAT and FQNNGV. V lost 2 bases, J lost 4 bases, and 18 bases lay in between. Complete variable domain (other parts from reference TRBV11-2 and TRBJ2-1): EAGVAQSPRYKIIEKRQSVAFWCNPISGHATLYWYQQILGQGPKLLIQFQNNGVVDDSQLPKDRFSAERLKGVDSTLKIQPAKLEDSAVYLCASSLIGSGAVYNEQFFGPGTRLTVL.

The rearrangement links TRBV11-3 to TRBJ2-2; no clear D gene. V was shortened by 5 bases and J by 8 bases, with 9 bases between the two germline ends. This CDR3 comprises 12 residues. The germline gives CDR1 SGHNT, CDR2 YENEEA. CDR3 amino acids: CASSPEQGELFF. The CDR3 region has the DNA TGTGCCAGCAGCCCCGAACAAGGGGAGCTGTTTTTT.

The rearrangement joins TRBV30 to TRBJ2-3; 9 bases match TRBD2. The ends lost 1 base at V and 2 bases at J; junction bases unmatched: 7. This CDR3 has 16 residues. Germline V lookup: CDR1 GTSNPN, CDR2 SVGIG (reference sequence). In DNA form, the CDR3 reads TGTGCCTGGAGTGAAGGGGCGGGGGGGCCCACAGATACGCAGTATTTT. Translating it yields CAWSEGAGGPTDTQYF. Variable domain in full (rest from reference TRBV30 and TRBJ2-3): SQTIHQWPATLVQPVGSPLSLECTVEGTSNPNLYWYRQAAGRGLQLLFYSVGIGQISSEVPQNLSASRPQDRQFILSSKKLLLSDSGFYLCAWSEGAGGPTDTQYFGPGTRLTVL.

The chain joins TRBV19 to TRBJ2-7; 10 bases map to TRBD2. There are 15 residues in the CDR3. With 5 bases clipped from V and 5 bases from J, the junction kept 9 bases outside the gene matches. The germline V gene has CDR1 LNHDA and CDR2 SQIVND (reference sequence). CDR3 region: CASSRRASGSHEQYF. The CDR3 bases are TGTGCCAGTAGTCGCCGGGCTAGCGGGAGTCACGAGCAGTACTTC.

This clone was seen more than once but under ten times. The chain joins TRBV6-1 to TRBJ1-2; weak D call: TRBD1 (6 bases). The CDR3 loop spans 17 amino acids. The germline V gene has CDR1 MNHNS and CDR2 SASEGT. The V gene lost 3 bases and the J gene lost 7 bases, with 24 bases spanning the gap. The CDR3 spells CASSDTLHVGAQIGYTF. The CDR3 DNA is TGTGCCAGCAGTGATACCCTTCACGTGGGGGCGCAAATTGGCTACACCTTC.

This chain connects TRBV7-9 to TRBJ1-1; D gene ambiguous. The CDR3 has 16 amino acids. CDR1 and CDR2 from the germline V gene are SEHNR and FQNEAQ (reference sequence). V was cut by 5 bases and J by 4 bases, with 20 bases left in between. The CDR3 sequence is CASSPFWGGQSTEAFF. The CDR3 coding sequence is TGTGCCAGCAGCCCATTTTGGGGAGGGCAGAGCACTGAAGCTTTCTTT.

This chain joins TRBV7-3 and TRBJ1-3; D gene ambiguous. The CDR3 extends over 16 amino acids. Trimming pared 2 bases from V and 0 bases from J, leaving 11 bases between. CDR1 and CDR2 (germline): SGHTA, FQGTGA. The CDR3 is CASSLGPMSSGNTIYF. Here the CDR3 DNA reads TGTGCCAGCAGCTTAGGGCCCATGAGCTCTGGAAACACCATATATTTT. Supplemented by reference TRBV7-3 and TRBJ1-3, the full variable domain reads GAGVSQTPSNKVTEKGKYVELRCDPISGHTALYWYRQSLGQGPEFLIYFQGTGAADDSGLPNDRFFAVRPEGSVSTLKIQRTERGDSAVYLCASSLGPMSSGNTIYFGEGSWLTVV.

In this sample, this clone turned up a few times. The chain joins TRBV5-4 to TRBJ2-2; 8 bases are shared with TRBD1. Per the germline V gene, CDR1 is SGHNT and CDR2 is YYREEE (reference sequence). The V gene end was trimmed by 4 bases and the J gene end by 6 bases; junction bases not matched to a gene: 8. This CDR3 has 15 amino acids. The CDR3 reads CASSIDRGLSGELFF. As DNA, the CDR3 is TGTGCCAGCAGCATTGACAGGGGTTTATCCGGGGAGCTGTTTTTT. The full variable domain, rest sourced from reference TRBV5-4 and TRBJ2-2, is ETGVTQSPTHLIKTRGQQVTLRCSSQSGHNTVSWYQQALGQGPQFIFQYYREEENGRGNFPPRFSGLQFPNYSSELNVNALELDDSALYLCASSIDRGLSGELFFGEGSRLTVL.

The chain carries TRBV5-4 and TRBJ1-1, with 8 bases aligning to TRBD1. From germline, CDR1 is SGHNT and CDR2 YYREEE (reference sequence). J gave up 5 bases and V 0 bases, and 12 bases lay outside the gene matches. CDR3 length: 17 residues. This CDR3 reads CASSLGDRNPMGTEAFF. The CDR3 DNA reads as TGTGCCAGCAGCTTGGGGGACAGGAACCCAATGGGAACTGAAGCTTTCTTT.

CDR3 sequence (DNA): TGTGCCAGCAGCCCTGGGGGGGAGGGCCCTCTGAATGAGCAGTTCTTC. Its translation is CASSPGGEGPLNEQFF. The rearrangement links TRBV7-2 to TRBJ2-1, with TRBD2 matching over 7 bases. The germline gives CDR1 SGHTA, CDR2 FQGNSA. V shed 5 bases, J shed 7 bases, and the junction held 14 bases outside the gene matches. The CDR3 is 16 residues long.

V usage is TRBV30 and J usage is TRBJ1-2; 8 nucleotides agree with TRBD1. V was pared by 4 bases and J by 2 bases, with 9 bases of the junction left unmatched. Germline V gene sequence: CDR1 GTSNPN, CDR2 SVGIG (reference sequence). The CDR3 contains 15 residues. The CDR3 sequence is CAWITWTGLNYGYTF. The CDR3, as DNA: TGTGCCTGGATCACCTGGACAGGGCTCAACTATGGCTACACCTTC.

The chain has TRBV6-5 and TRBJ1-2; 7 nucleotides agree with TRBD1. The germline gives CDR1 MNHEY, CDR2 SVGAGI. V shed 4 bases and J 1 base; nucleotides not matched to a gene: 9. The CDR3 length is 16 residues. CDR3 in DNA: TGTGCCAGCAGTTCCTCCGGGACAGACTATAACTATGGCTACACCTTC. Translated: CASSSSGTDYNYGYTF.

This sequence joins TRBV7-2 and TRBJ1-2; 10 nucleotides agree with TRBD1. Looked up from germline, CDR1 is SGHTA and CDR2 is FQGNSA. J was trimmed by 8 bases and V by 5 bases; bases with no gene match: 11. There are 15 residues in the CDR3. As DNA, the CDR3 is TGTGCCAGCAGCGTACCGGGACAGGGGCTTCGGGGCTACACCTTC. Translation: CASSVPGQGLRGYTF. The full variable domain, its missing parts supplied by reference TRBV7-2 and TRBJ1-2, is GAGVSQSPSNKVTEKGKDVELRCDPISGHTALYWYRQSLGQGLEFLIYFQGNSAPDKSGLPSDRFSAERTGGSVSTLTIQRTQQEDSAVYLCASSVPGQGLRGYTFGSGTRLTVV.

V is TRBV19 and J is TRBJ2-7, with D tentatively TRBD2 (6 bases). The CDR3 runs to 13 residues. Germline values: CDR1 LNHDA, CDR2 SQIVND (reference sequence). Deletions cut 5 bases from V and 2 bases from J, with 10 bases between. The CDR3 here is CASSPGVPYEQYF. The CDR3 nucleotides read TGTGCCAGTAGTCCGGGGGTTCCCTACGAGCAGTACTTC.

The chain has TRBV6-5 and TRBJ1-2; TRBD1 aligns across 9 bases. The CDR3 loop spans 13 amino acids. Trimming cost V 6 bases and J 7 bases; bases outside gene matches: 6. From germline, CDR1 is MNHEY and CDR2 SVGAGI. DNA for the CDR3: TGTGCCAGCAGACGGGACAGGGTCGCTGGCTACACCTTC. Protein: CASRRDRVAGYTF.

The rearrangement links TRBV5-1 to TRBJ2-7, with TRBD1 as a possible D gene (6 bases). Germline loops: CDR1 SGHRS, CDR2 YFSETQ. The CDR3 is made up of 14 amino acids. The germline V and J ends were trimmed by 0 bases and 2 bases, with 9 bases remaining between them. Here the CDR3 reads CASSLANRAYEQYF. The CDR3 nucleotides are TGCGCCAGCAGCTTGGCCAACAGGGCCTACGAGCAGTACTTC.

V is TRBV28 and J is TRBJ2-2, with D perhaps matching TRBD1 (6 bases). Germline assignment: CDR1 MDHEN and CDR2 SYDVKM. The length of the CDR3 is 16 residues. Trimming removed 2 bases at V and 0 bases at J, with 10 bases between. CDR3 in amino acids: CASSLGGSPNTGELFF. CDR3 bases: TGTGCCAGCAGTTTAGGGGGCAGTCCGAACACCGGGGAGCTGTTTTTT. The whole variable domain, remainder taken from reference TRBV28 and TRBJ2-2, is DVKVTQSSRYLVKRTGEKVFLECVQDMDHENMFWYRQDPGLGLRLIYFSYDVKMKEKGDIPEGYSVSREKKERFSLILESASTNQTSMYLCASSLGGSPNTGELFFGEGSRLTVL.

The rearrangement uses TRBV5-1 and TRBJ2-1, with 9 bases identical to TRBD2. The CDR3 loop spans 13 amino acids. V trimming: 2 bases; J trimming: 9 bases; junction bases outside the gene matches: 3. Looked up from germline, CDR1 is SGHRS and CDR2 is YFSETQ. In nucleotides, the CDR3 is TGCGCCAGCAGCTTAGTAGCGGGGGTTGAGCAGTTCTTC. The encoded protein is CASSLVAGVEQFF.

In this sample, this clone turned up once. The chain combines TRBV11-1 with TRBJ2-1, with 8 positions matching TRBD1. The J segment lost 7 bases and the V segment lost 8 bases, leaving 7 bases of the junction unmatched. CDR3 length equals 13 residues. Germline V gives CDR1 SGHAT, CDR2 FQDESV (reference sequence). The CDR3 reads CASEDRVGNEQFF. CDR3 sequence (DNA): TGTGCCAGCGAGGACAGGGTAGGAAATGAGCAGTTCTTC.

The chain uses TRBV25-1 and TRBJ1-2; D perhaps matches TRBD1 (6 bases). The germline V and J ends were trimmed by 3 bases and 7 bases, with 12 bases remaining between them. CDR3 size: 13 residues. Germline CDR1 is MGHDK and CDR2 is SYGVNS. The CDR3 spells CASSDQQGRGYTF. The DNA for the CDR3 is TGTGCCAGCAGTGATCAACAGGGTCGTGGCTACACCTTC.

This chain links TRBV4-1 with TRBJ1-2, with D perhaps matching TRBD1 (5 bases). This CDR3 is built from 13 residues. The V end was cut by 10 bases, the J end by 2 bases, with 14 bases between. In germline, CDR1 is MGHRA, CDR2 YSYEKL. The CDR3 here is CATSGLSNYGYTF. As DNA, the CDR3 is TGCGCCACCTCGGGACTTTCAAACTATGGCTACACCTTC.

The chain employs TRBV7-8 and TRBJ2-2, with 11 positions matching TRBD1. This CDR3 has 16 residues. Germline V gene lookup returns CDR1 SGHVS and CDR2 FQNEAQ. Trimming at V came to 5 bases and at J to 5 bases, leaving 7 bases not matched to a gene. The CDR3 protein is CASSPGQGASTGELFF. Written as DNA, the CDR3 is TGTGCCAGCAGCCCAGGACAGGGGGCTTCGACCGGGGAGCTGTTTTTT.

V usage is TRBV2 and J usage is TRBJ2-6; the D gene is possibly TRBD2 (5 bases). The CDR3 length is 14 residues. Germline V lookup: CDR1 SNHLY, CDR2 FYNNEI. Trimming took off 9 bases at V and 0 bases at J, with 9 bases between the two ends. CDR3 sequence: CASIASSGANVLTF. CDR3 nucleotides: TGTGCCAGTATAGCGAGCTCTGGGGCCAACGTCCTGACTTTC.

This sequence joins TRBV6-5 and TRBJ2-5; 7 nucleotides line up with TRBD1. Germline loops: CDR1 MNHEY, CDR2 SVGAGI. With 6 bases clipped from V and 1 base from J, the junction kept 8 bases outside the gene matches. The CDR3 runs to 15 residues. CDR3 protein: CASSQIDRAQETQYF. The CDR3 bases are TGTGCCAGCAGCCAAATAGACAGGGCCCAAGAGACCCAGTACTTC.

The chain joins TRBV7-6 to TRBJ1-6; 7 nucleotides align to TRBD1. CDR1 SGHVS and CDR2 FNYEAQ come from the germline V gene. This CDR3 is built from 16 residues. Unmatched junction bases numbered 4, after V lost 5 bases and J lost 0 bases. The CDR3 here is CASSETGDSYNSPLHF. The CDR3 DNA reads TGTGCCAGCAGCGAAACAGGGGACTCCTATAATTCACCCCTCCACTTT.

This chain connects TRBV7-6 to TRBJ2-1; 10 nucleotides match TRBD2. There are 15 residues in the CDR3. Germline trimming cut 3 bases from V and 5 bases from J; bases unmatched to any gene: 4. Germline V gene data show CDR1 as SGHVS and CDR2 as FNYEAQ. Written as DNA, the CDR3 is TGTGCCAGCAGCTTCGGGACTAGCGATGACAATGAGCAGTTCTTC. It translates to CASSFGTSDDNEQFF.

The chain is built from TRBV4-3 and TRBJ2-7, with D perhaps TRBD2 (5 bases). CDR3 length equals 16 residues. Germline CDR1 is LGHNA and CDR2 is YSLEER. V lost 0 bases and J lost 5, with 17 bases in between. CDR3 sequence (DNA): TGCGCCAGCAGCCAAGATTTGAGGGTATCTCCTCACGAGCAGTACTTC. Amino acids: CASSQDLRVSPHEQYF.